Sequencing of this T cell receptor (beta chain) was carried out in a study of technical replicates of blood from a few donors. J gave up 4 bases and V 7 bases, and 12 bases lay outside the gene matches. This CDR3 is built from 17 residues. Germline lookup yields CDR1 SGHDT and CDR2 YYEEEE. The protocol was immunoSEQ multiplex PCR, while the TCRdb copy is restricted to in-frame clones and leaves out a portion. The sample carries approximately 73,000 clones, roughly 90% recorded once. The sequenced sample consisted of T cells isolated from PBMCs. The V gene is TRBV5-6, the J gene TRBJ2-6; TRBD1 agrees at 9 bases. The TCR comes from a human donor in good health. CDR3: CASRDWTGEYGANVLTF. The CDR3 region has the DNA TGTGCCAGCCGCGACTGGACAGGGGAGTACGGGGCCAACGTCCTGACTTTC.